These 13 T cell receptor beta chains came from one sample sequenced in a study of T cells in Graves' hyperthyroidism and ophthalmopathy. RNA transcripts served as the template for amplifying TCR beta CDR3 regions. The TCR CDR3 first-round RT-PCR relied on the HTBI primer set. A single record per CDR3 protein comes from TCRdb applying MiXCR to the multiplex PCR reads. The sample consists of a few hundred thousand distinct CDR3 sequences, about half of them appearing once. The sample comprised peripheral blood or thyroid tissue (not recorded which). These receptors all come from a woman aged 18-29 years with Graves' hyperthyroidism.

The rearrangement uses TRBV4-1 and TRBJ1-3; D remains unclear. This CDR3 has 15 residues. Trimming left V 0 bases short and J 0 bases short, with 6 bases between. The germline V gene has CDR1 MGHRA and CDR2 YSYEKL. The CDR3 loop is CASSQDEVSGNTIYF. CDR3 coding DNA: TGCGCCAGCAGCCAAGATGAGGTCTCTGGAAACACCATATATTTT.

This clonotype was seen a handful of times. This CDR3 is CASRGLAGVSEQFF. The CDR3 nucleotides read TGTGCCAGCAGGGGACTAGCGGGAGTTAGTGAGCAGTTCTTC. The chain is built from TRBV2 and TRBJ2-7, with 14 bases aligning to TRBD2. The J call is uncertain, as TRBJ2-1 better fits the DNA end. Germline CDR1 and CDR2: SNHLY and FYNNEI. The CDR3 runs to 14 residues.

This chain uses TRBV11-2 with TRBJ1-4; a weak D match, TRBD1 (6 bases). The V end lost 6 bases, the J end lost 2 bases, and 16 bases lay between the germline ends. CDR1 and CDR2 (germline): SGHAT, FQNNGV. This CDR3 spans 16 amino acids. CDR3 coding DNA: TGTGCCAGCAGATCGATACAGGGTGCCACTAATGAAAAACTGTTTTTT. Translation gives CASRSIQGATNEKLFF.

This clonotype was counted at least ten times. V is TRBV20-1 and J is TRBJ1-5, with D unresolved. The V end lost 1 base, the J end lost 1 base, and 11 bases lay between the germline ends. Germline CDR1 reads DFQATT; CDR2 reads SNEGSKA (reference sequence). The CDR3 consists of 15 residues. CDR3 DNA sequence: TGCAGTGCTAGAGTTCGTGACACGAGCAATCAGCCCCAGCATTTT. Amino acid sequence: CSARVRDTSNQPQHF.

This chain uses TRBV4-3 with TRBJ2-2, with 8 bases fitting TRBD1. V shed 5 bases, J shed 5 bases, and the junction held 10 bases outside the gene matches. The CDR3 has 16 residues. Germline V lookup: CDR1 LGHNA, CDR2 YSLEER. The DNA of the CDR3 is TGCGCCAGCAGCAGACCACAGGGGGTAGGGACCGGGGAGCTGTTTTTT. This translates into CASSRPQGVGTGELFF.

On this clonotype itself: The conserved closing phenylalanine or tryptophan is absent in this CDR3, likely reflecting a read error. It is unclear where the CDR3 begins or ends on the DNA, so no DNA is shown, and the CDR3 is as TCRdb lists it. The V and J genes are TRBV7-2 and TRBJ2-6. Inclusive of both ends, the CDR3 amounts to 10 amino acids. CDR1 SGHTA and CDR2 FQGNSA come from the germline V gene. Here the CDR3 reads CASSLRAKDT.

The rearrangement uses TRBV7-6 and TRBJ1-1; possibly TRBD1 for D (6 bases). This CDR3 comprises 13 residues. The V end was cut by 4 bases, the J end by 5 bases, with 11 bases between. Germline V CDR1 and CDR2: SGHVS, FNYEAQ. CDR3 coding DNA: TGTGCCAGCAGCTACCTGACAGGTACTGAAGCTTTCTTT. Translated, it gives CASSYLTGTEAFF.

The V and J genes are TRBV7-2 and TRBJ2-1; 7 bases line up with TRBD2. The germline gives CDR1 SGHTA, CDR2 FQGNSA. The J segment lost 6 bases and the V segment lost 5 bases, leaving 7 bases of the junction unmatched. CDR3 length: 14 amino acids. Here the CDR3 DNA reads TGTGCCAGCAGCCGCGGGAGTTGGGGCAATGAGCAGTTCTTC. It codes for CASSRGSWGNEQFF.

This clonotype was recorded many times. CDR3 in DNA: TGTGCCAGTAGCACGACAGGGCACGAGACCCAGTACTTC. Its protein is CASSTTGHETQYF. The V gene is TRBV19, the J gene TRBJ2-5, with 7 nucleotides matching TRBD1. Germline V lookup: CDR1 LNHDA, CDR2 SQIVND (reference sequence). CDR3 length equals 13 residues. V lost 6 bases, J lost 5 bases, and 6 bases stayed unmatched. Full variable domain (outside the CDR3, taken from reference TRBV19 and TRBJ2-5): DGGITQSPKYLFRKEGQNVTLSCEQNLNHDAMYWYRQDPGQGLRLIYYSQIVNDFQKGDIAEGYSVSREKKESFPLTVTSAQKNPTAFYLCASSTTGHETQYFGPGTRLLVL.

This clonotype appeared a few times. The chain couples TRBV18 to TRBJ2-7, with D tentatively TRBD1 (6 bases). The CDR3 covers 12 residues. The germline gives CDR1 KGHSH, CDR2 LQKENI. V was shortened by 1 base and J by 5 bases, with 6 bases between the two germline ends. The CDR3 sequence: CASSPRGHEQYF. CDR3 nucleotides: TGTGCCAGCTCACCACGGGGGCACGAGCAGTACTTC.

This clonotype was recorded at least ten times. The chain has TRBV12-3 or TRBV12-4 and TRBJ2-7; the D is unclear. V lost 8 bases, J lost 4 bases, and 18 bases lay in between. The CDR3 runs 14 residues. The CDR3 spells CASPDFLSLYEQYF. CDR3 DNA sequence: TGTGCCAGCCCCGACTTCTTAAGCCTGTACGAGCAGTACTTC.

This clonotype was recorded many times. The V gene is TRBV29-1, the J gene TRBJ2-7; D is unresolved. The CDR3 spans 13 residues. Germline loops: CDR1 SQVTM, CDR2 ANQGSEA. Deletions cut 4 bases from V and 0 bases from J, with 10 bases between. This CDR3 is CSVGAPSSYEQYF. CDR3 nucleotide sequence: TGCAGCGTTGGGGCACCGAGCTCCTACGAGCAGTACTTC.

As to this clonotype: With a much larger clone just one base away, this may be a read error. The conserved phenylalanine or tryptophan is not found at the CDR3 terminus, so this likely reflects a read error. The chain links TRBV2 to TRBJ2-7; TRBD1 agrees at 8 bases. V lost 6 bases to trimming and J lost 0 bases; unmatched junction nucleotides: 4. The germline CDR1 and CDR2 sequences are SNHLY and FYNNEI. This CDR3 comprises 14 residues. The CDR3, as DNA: TGTGCCAGCAGGGGAGGACAGGGCTCCTACGAGCAGTACCTC. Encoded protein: CASRGGQGSYEQYL.